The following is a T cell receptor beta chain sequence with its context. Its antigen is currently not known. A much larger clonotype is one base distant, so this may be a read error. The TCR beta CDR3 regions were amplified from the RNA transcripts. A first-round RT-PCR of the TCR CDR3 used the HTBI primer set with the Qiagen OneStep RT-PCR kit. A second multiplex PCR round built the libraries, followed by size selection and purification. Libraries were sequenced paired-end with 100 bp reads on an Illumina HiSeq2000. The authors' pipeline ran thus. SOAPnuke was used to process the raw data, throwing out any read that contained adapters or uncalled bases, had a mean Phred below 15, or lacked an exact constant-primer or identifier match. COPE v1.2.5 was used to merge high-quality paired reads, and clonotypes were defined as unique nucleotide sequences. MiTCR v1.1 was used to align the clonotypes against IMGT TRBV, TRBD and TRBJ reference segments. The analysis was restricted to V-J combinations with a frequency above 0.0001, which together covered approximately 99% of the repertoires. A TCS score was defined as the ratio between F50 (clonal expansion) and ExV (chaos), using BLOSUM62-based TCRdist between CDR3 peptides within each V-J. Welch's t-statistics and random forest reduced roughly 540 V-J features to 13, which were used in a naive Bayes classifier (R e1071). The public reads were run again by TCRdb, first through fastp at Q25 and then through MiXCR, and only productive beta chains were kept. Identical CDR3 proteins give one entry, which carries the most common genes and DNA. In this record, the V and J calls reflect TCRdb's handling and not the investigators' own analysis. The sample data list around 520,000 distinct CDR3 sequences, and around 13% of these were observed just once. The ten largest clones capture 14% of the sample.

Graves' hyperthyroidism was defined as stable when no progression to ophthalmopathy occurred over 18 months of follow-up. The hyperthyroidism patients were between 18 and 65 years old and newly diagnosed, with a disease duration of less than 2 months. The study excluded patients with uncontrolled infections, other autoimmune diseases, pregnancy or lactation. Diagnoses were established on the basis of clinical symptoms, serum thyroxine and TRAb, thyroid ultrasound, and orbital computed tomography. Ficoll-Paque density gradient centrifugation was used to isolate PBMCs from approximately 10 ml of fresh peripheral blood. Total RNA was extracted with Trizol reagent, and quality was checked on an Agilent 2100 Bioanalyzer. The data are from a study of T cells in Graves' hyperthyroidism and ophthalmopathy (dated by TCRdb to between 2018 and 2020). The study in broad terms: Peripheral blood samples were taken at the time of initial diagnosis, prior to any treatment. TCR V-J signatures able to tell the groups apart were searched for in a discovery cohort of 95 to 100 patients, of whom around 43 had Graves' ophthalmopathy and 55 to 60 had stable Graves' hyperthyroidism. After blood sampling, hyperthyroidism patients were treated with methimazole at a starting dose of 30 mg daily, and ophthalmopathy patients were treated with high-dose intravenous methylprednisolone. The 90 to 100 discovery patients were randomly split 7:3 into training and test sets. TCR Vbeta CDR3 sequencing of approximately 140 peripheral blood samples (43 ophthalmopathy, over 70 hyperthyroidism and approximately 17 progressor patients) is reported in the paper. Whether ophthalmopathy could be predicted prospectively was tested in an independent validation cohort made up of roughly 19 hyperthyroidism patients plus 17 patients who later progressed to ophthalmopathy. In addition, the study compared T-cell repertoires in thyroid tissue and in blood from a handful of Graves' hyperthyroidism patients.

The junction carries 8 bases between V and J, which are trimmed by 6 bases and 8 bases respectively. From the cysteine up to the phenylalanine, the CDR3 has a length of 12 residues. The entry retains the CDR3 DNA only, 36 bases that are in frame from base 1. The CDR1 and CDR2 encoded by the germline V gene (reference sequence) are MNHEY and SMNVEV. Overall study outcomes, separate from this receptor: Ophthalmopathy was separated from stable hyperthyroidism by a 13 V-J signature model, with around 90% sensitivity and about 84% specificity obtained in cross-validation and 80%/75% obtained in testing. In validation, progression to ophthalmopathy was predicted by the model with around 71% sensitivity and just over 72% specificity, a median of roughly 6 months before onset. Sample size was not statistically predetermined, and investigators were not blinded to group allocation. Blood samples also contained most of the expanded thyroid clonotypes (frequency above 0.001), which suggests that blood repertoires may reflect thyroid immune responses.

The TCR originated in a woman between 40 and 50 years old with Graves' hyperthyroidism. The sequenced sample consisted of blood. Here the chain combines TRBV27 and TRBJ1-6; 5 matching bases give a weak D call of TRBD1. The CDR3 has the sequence CASSQGYSPLHF. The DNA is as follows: TGTGCCAGCAGCCAGGGCTATTCACCCCTCCACTTT.